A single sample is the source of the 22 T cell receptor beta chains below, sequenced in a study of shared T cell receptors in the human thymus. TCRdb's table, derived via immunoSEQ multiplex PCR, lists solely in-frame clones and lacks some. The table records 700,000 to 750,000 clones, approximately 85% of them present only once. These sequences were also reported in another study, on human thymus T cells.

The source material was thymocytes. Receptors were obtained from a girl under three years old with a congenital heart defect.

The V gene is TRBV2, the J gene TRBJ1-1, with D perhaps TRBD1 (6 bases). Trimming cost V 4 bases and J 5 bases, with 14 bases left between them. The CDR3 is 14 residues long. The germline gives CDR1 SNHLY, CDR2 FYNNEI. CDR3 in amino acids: CASSGRQGMTEAFF. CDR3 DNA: TGTGCCAGCAGTGGGCGGCAGGGGATGACTGAAGCTTTCTTT.

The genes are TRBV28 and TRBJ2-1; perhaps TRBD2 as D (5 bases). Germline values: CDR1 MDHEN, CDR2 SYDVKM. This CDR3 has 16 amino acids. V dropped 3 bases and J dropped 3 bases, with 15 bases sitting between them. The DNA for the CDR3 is TGTGCCAGCAGTTTGTGGGTCAGCGGATTCTACAATGAGCAGTTCTTC. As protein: CASSLWVSGFYNEQFF.

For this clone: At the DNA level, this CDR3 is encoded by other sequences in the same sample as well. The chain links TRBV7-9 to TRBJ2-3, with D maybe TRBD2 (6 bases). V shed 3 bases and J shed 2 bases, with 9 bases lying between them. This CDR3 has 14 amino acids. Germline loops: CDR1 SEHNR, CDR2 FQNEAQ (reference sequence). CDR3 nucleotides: TGTGCCAGCAGCTTGGGGAGGTACACAGATACGCAGTATTTT. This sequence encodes CASSLGRYTDTQYF.

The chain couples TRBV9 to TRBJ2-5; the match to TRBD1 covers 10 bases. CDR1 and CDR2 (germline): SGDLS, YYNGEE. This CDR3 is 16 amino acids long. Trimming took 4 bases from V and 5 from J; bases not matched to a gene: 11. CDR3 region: CASSPLRQGARETQYF. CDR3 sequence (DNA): TGTGCCAGCAGCCCGTTAAGACAGGGGGCACGGGAGACCCAGTACTTC.

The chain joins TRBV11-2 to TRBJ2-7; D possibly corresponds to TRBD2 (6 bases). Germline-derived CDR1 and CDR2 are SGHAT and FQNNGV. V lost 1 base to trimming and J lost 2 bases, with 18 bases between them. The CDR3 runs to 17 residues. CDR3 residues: CASSLGLVAEVTYEQYF. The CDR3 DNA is TGTGCCAGCAGCTTAGGGTTAGTAGCGGAGGTAACCTACGAGCAGTACTTC.

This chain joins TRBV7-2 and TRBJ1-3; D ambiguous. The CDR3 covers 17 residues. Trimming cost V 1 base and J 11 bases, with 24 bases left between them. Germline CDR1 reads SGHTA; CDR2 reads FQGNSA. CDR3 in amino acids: CASSLVPDTYKSSAIYF. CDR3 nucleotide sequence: TGTGCCAGCAGCTTAGTGCCCGATACATACAAGTCATCCGCCATATATTTT.

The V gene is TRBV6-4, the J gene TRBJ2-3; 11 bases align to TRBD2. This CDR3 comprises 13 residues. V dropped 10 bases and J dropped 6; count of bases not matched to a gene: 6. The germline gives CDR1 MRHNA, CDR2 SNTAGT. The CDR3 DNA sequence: TGTGCCACCGGACGGACTAGCGGGGATACGCAGTATTTT. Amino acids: CATGRTSGDTQYF.

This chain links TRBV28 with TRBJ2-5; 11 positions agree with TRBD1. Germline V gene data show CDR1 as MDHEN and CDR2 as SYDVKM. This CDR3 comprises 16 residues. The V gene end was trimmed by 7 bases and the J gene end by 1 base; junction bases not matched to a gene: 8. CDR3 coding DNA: TGTGCCAGCACCTTGGGGACAGGGGGATTCCAAGAGACCCAGTACTTC. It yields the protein CASTLGTGGFQETQYF.

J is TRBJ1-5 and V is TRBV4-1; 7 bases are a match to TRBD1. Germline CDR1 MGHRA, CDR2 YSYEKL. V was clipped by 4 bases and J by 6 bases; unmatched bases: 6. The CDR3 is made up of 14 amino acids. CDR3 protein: CASSPRQGIQPQHF. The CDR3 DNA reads TGCGCCAGCAGCCCCCGACAGGGAATTCAGCCCCAGCATTTT.

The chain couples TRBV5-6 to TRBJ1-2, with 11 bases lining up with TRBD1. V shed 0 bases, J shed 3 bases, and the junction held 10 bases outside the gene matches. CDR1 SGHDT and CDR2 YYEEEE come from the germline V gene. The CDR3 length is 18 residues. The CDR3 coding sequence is TGTGCCAGCAGCTTGGCCGTGGACAGGGGGCGCTGGGACTATGGCTACACCTTC. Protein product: CASSLAVDRGRWDYGYTF.

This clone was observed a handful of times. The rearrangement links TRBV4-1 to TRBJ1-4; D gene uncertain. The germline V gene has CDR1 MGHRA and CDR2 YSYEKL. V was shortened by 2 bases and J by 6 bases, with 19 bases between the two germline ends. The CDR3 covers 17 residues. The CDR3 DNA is TGCGCCAGCAGCCAACCCCCCGGTGAGCTTGATCATGAAAAACTGTTTTTT. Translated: CASSQPPGELDHEKLFF.

CDR3 sequence reads: CASSSTGDGNTEAFF. For the CDR3, the DNA is TGTGCCAGCAGCTCTACAGGGGACGGGAACACTGAAGCTTTCTTT. The genes are TRBV5-6 and TRBJ1-1; the match to TRBD1 covers 7 bases. The J segment lost 1 base and the V segment lost 3 bases, leaving 6 bases of the junction unmatched. The CDR3 is 15 residues long. Germline CDR1 and CDR2: SGHDT and YYEEEE.

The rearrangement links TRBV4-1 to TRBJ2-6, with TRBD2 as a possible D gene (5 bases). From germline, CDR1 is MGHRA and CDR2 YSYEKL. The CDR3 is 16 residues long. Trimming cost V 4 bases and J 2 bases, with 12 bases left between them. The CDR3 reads CASSRPGSPGANVLTF. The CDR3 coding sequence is TGCGCCAGCAGCCGCCCGGGGAGTCCTGGGGCCAACGTCCTGACTTTC.

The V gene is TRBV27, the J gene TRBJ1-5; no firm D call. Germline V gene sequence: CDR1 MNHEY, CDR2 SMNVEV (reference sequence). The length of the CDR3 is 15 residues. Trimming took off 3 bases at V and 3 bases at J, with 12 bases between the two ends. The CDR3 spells CASSFKRRLNQPQHF. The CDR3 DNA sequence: TGTGCCAGCAGTTTTAAGCGGCGGCTCAATCAGCCCCAGCATTTT.

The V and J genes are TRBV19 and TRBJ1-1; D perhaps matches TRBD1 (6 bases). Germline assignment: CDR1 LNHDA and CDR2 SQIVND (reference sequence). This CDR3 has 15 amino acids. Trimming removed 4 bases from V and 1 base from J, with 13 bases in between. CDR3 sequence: CASSNRGAGNTEAFF. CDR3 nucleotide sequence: TGTGCCAGTAGTAACCGGGGGGCTGGGAACACTGAAGCTTTCTTT.

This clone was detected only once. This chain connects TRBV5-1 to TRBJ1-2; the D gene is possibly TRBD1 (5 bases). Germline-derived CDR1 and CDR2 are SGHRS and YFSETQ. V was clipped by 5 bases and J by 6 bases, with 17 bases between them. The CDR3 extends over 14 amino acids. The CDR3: CASRGVGTSDGYTF. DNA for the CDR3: TGCGCCAGCAGGGGAGTTGGGACTTCGGATGGCTACACCTTC.

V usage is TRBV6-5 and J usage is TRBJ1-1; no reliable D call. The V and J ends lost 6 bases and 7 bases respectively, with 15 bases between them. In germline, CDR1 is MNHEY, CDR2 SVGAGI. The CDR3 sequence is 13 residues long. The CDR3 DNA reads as TGTGCCAGCAGGCCGGGGAGGACGGGTGAAGCTTTCTTT. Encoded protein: CASRPGRTGEAFF.

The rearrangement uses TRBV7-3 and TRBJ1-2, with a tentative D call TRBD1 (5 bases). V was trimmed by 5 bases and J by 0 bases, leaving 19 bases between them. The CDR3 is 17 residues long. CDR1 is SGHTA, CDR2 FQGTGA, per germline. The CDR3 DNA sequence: TGTGCCAGCAGCCAGGACAATGACGACAGACCTAACTATGGCTACACCTTC. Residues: CASSQDNDDRPNYGYTF.

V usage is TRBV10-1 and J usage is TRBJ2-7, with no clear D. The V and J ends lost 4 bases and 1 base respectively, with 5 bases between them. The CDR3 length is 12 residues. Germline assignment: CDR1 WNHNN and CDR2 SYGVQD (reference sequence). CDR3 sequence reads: CASSAPSYEQYF. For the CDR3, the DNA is TGCGCCAGCAGTGCCCCTTCCTACGAGCAGTACTTC.

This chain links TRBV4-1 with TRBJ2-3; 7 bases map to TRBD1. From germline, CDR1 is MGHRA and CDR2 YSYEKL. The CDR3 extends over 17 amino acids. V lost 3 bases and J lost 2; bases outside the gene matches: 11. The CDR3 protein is CASSHSSRRGSTDTQYF. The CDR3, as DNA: TGCGCCAGCAGCCATTCGTCGCGCAGGGGGTCCACAGATACGCAGTATTTT.

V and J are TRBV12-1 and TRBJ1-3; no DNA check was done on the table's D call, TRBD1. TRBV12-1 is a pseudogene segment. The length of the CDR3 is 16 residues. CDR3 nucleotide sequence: TGTGCCAGCAGCTCCCAAAGCCAGGGATCTGGAAACACCATATATTTT. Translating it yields CASSSQSQGSGNTIYF.

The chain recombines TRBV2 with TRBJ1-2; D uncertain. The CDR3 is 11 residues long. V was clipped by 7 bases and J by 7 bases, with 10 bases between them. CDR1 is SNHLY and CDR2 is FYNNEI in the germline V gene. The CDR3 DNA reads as TGTGCCAGCATAACCACACGTGGCTACACCTTC. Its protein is CASITTRGYTF.